The rows below give T cell receptor beta chains drawn from one sample of a study of identical twins. Each CDR3 protein is one row after TCRdb ran MiXCR on the 5' RACE reads. The sample has 1.5 million to 2 million distinct CDR3 sequences, 25% to 35% seen once; the top ten hold about 0.27%. Sequencing was carried out using cord blood. These receptors all stem from a newborn girl in good health. CDR3s include the opening cysteine and the closing phenylalanine or tryptophan. The D gene is left open where the match is weak. The listing skips clone size in some rows; elsewhere it reads once, few, many or a size class.

CDR3 DNA	CDR3 protein	clone size	V gene	J gene	D gene
TGCGCCAGCAGCTTGGGACTAGCGGGAAGAGGGGGTCTCACAGATACGCAGTATTTT	CASSLGLAGRGGLTDTQYF	.	TRBV5-1	TRBJ2-3	TRBD2
TGCAGTGCTAGAGATTCAACCACCTACGAGCAGTACTTC	CSARDSTTYEQYF	few	TRBV20-1	TRBJ2-7	.
TGCGCCAGCAGCTTGGAGGCCTCCTCTGGAAACACCATATATTTT	CASSLEASSGNTIYF	few	TRBV5-1	TRBJ1-3	.
TGCGCCAGCAGCTTGGAAGGGTTGGAGACCCAGTACTTC	CASSLEGLETQYF	many	TRBV5-1	TRBJ2-5	.
TGCGCTACAATAGGTTCGAAGACTAGTGAGCAGTTCTTC	CATIGSKTSEQFF	few	TRBV4-1	TRBJ2-1	.
TGCGCCAGCAGCTTGGAAGGGCCTTACGAGCAGTACTTC	CASSLEGPYEQYF	many	TRBV5-1	TRBJ2-7	.
TGTGCCAGCAGCGCGGGGGGGGCGAGCACAGATACGCAGTATTTT	CASSAGGASTDTQYF	few	TRBV9	TRBJ2-3	TRBD2
TGTGCCAGCTCACCTCCAGGGGGCCTCCAAGAGACCCAGTACTTC	CASSPPGGLQETQYF	.	TRBV18	TRBJ2-5	TRBD1
TGCGCCAGCAGCTTGAGGGGGACTAGCGAAGATACGCAGTATTTT	CASSLRGTSEDTQYF	few	TRBV5-1	TRBJ2-3	TRBD2
TGCAGCGTAACCCGGACCACAACTAGTGAAAAACTGTTTTTT	CSVTRTTTSEKLFF	.	TRBV29-1	TRBJ1-4	.
TGCAGCGTTGAAGCCCCCAGGGTAATAGGCCAAGAGACCCAGTACTTC	CSVEAPRVIGQETQYF	few	TRBV29-1	TRBJ2-5	.
TGCGCCAGCAGCCAAGGCCCCCGTGAAAAACTGTTTTTT	CASSQGPREKLFF	.	TRBV4-1	TRBJ1-4	.
TGTGCCAGCAGCTTAGGTCCAGGGGTAGAGGAGCAGTTCTTC	CASSLGPGVEEQFF	.	TRBV7-9	TRBJ2-1	.
TGTGCCAGCAGCTTACGACCCGGGGTCGGTAATGAAAAACTGTTTTTT	CASSLRPGVGNEKLFF	.	TRBV7-9	TRBJ1-4	.
TGCAGTGCTAGAGACAGGGTCCATGGCTACACCTTC	CSARDRVHGYTF	.	TRBV20-1	TRBJ1-2	.
TGTGCCAGCAGTTTACGGATCTTGACTAGCGGGGCGGAGACCCAGTACTTC	CASSLRILTSGAETQYF	few	TRBV28	TRBJ2-5	TRBD2
TGCAGTGCTAGTTTGAGGTACAGGCCTCAGCCCCAGCATTTT	CSASLRYRPQPQHF	.	TRBV20-1	TRBJ1-5	.
TGCAGTGCCTACGGGACTAGCGAGACCCTCTCCTACAATGAGCAGTTCTTC	CSAYGTSETLSYNEQFF	.	TRBV20-1	TRBJ2-1	TRBD2
TGTGCCACCAGGGGAAACGCGGTCGATACGCAGTATTTT	CATRGNAVDTQYF	.	TRBV24-1	TRBJ2-3	.
TGTGCCAGCAGTTTAGAGGGGCGACAGGGCTATGGCTACACCTTC	CASSLEGRQGYGYTF	.	TRBV12-3/TRBV12-4	TRBJ1-2	TRBD1
TGTGCCAGCAGCCAGGGGACAGGGGGCTCCAATCAGCCCCAGCATTTT	CASSQGTGGSNQPQHF	many	TRBV4-1	TRBJ1-5	TRBD1
TGTGCCAGCAGTTACCGGCAGGGGGGAAACACCATATATTTT	CASSYRQGGNTIYF	few	TRBV6-5	TRBJ1-3	.
TGCAGTGCTATGTCGGGGCTGGGCACTGAAGCTTTCTTT	CSAMSGLGTEAFF	.	TRBV20-1	TRBJ1-1	.
TGTGCCAGCAGTACCTTAAAGATAGGGATGTACGGCTACACCTTC	CASSTLKIGMYGYTF	.	TRBV28	TRBJ1-2	.
TGTGCCAGCAGTAGCGGGAGGGCCTACAATGAGCAGTTCTTC	CASSSGRAYNEQFF	many	TRBV2	TRBJ2-1	TRBD2
TGTGCCAGCAGCTTAGACTATACAGGGTACCACAATGAGCAGTACTTC	CASSLDYTGYHNEQYF	.	TRBV7-9	TRBJ2-5	.
TGTGCCAGTAGCATCAGGGGCGCGGCGGAAGCTTTCTTT	CASSIRGAAEAFF	.	TRBV19	TRBJ1-1	.
TGTGCCAGCAGTCACAGCGGGACGCCATACAATGAGCAGTTCTTC	CASSHSGTPYNEQFF	few	TRBV28	TRBJ2-1	TRBD2
TGCGCCAGCAGGCCCGGGACTAGCTCGTACAATGAGCAGTTCTTC	CASRPGTSSYNEQFF	few	TRBV10-2	TRBJ2-1	TRBD2
TGTGCCATCAGTGGAGGACAGGGGGCATCGAACTATGGCTACACCTTC	CAISGGQGASNYGYTF	many	TRBV10-3	TRBJ1-2	TRBD1
TGTGCCAGCAGTTATTCCGGGACAGGGGGCGCGTCTGGAAACACCATATATTTT	CASSYSGTGGASGNTIYF	.	TRBV6-2/TRBV6-3	TRBJ1-3	TRBD1
TGTGCCAGCAGTTTAACTGAGGGAGTACTAGGTAACACCGGGGAGCTGTTTTTT	CASSLTEGVLGNTGELFF	.	TRBV28	TRBJ2-2	.
TGTGCCAGCACTCGTATCCCCGACAGATTGAACACTGAAGCTTTCTTT	CASTRIPDRLNTEAFF	.	TRBV6-5	TRBJ1-1	.
TGTGCCAGCAGCTATCCGGGACTCGAGCAGTACTTC	CASSYPGLEQYF	few	TRBV7-9	TRBJ2-7	.
TGTGCCAGCAGTTCTAGCGGGAGGGCGGCAGATACGCAGTATTTT	CASSSSGRAADTQYF	many	TRBV5-1	TRBJ2-3	TRBD2
TGCAGTGCTAGACTAGCGGGAGCAGGTGATACGCAGTATTTT	CSARLAGAGDTQYF	.	TRBV20-1	TRBJ2-3	TRBD2
TGCGCCAGCAGCTTTACCGACAACACTGAAGCTTTCTTT	CASSFTDNTEAFF	few	TRBV5-1	TRBJ1-1	.
TGTGCCAGCACCATGGACAGACCCTACGAGCAGTACTTC	CASTMDRPYEQYF	.	TRBV25-1	TRBJ2-7	.
TGTGCCAGCAGCAAAGCTCTGGCCAAGGACGAGCAGTACTTC	CASSKALAKDEQYF	.	TRBV21-1	TRBJ2-7	.
TGTGCCAGCAGCTTAGCGTGGCTAGCGGGGAGCCGTCAGACCCAGTACTTC	CASSLAWLAGSRQTQYF	.	TRBV7-2	TRBJ2-5	TRBD2
TGTGCCAGCAGGAAGGACAGGGATAATTCACCCCTCCACTTT	CASRKDRDNSPLHF	.	TRBV4-2	TRBJ1-6	TRBD1
TGTGCCAGCAGTGTTAGTGGGGCCTACGAGCAGTACTTC	CASSVSGAYEQYF	.	TRBV2	TRBJ2-7	.
TGTGCCAGCACCAACACATCGACAGGTAGTCTTGGGGCTTTCTTT	CASTNTSTGSLGAFF	.	TRBV12-3/TRBV12-4	TRBJ1-1	.
TGCGCCAGCAGCCCTCCTAGGGGGAGCTCCTACAATGAGCAGTACTTC	CASSPPRGSSYNEQYF	.	TRBV4-1	TRBJ2-7	.
TGCAGTGCTAGCCCGGGCCTGAACACTGAAGCTTTCTTT	CSASPGLNTEAFF	many	TRBV20-1	TRBJ1-1	.
TGCAGTGCTAAAAGGGGGATCACTGAAGCTTTCTTT	CSAKRGITEAFF	once	TRBV20-1	TRBJ1-1	.
TGTGCCAGCAGCCTCCACAGGTTAAGCTCCTACAATGAGCAGTTCTTC	CASSLHRLSSYNEQFF	.	TRBV7-2	TRBJ2-1	.
TGTGCCAGCAGTTGCCGACCGACGGGGAATCAGTATGGCTACACCTTC	CASSCRPTGNQYGYTF	once	TRBV6-5	TRBJ1-2	.
TGCAGTGCTAGAGATATTGGGACAGCGCGTTCCTACAATGAGCAGTTCTTC	CSARDIGTARSYNEQFF	few	TRBV20-1	TRBJ2-1	TRBD1
TGTGCCAGCAGCCAAGATGGGCAGGTCCGGAACACTGAGGCTTTCTTT	CASSQDGQVRNTEAFF	.	TRBV3-1	TRBJ1-1	.
TGCAGTGCCACGCCCCGGGACAGGGTATACAATGAGCAGTACTTC	CSATPRDRVYNEQYF	.	TRBV20-1	TRBJ2-5	TRBD1
TGTGCCAGCAGTTCCGACCTAAGGACCTATGGCTACACCTTC	CASSSDLRTYGYTF	few	TRBV27	TRBJ1-2	.
TGTGCCAGCAGAGGCTTACAGGGGGCAAACATTCAGTACTTC	CASRGLQGANIQYF	.	TRBV11-2	TRBJ2-4	TRBD1
TGTGCCAGCAGCGCCGATGCCGGGGGCACAGATACGCAGTATTTT	CASSADAGGTDTQYF	.	TRBV9	TRBJ2-3	.